Listed below are T cell receptor beta chains from one sample, sequenced in a study of blood T cell repertoires in COVID-19. Profiled with immunoSEQ multiplex PCR; TCRdb holds only in-frame clones, not every one. Found here are approximately 340,000 clones, approximately 93% of them singletons; the top ten hold over 0.7%. Sequences were obtained from PBMCs or T cells enriched from blood (not recorded which). These receptors all stem from a woman in her 40s who had been exposed to COVID-19. The conserved cysteine and the conserved F or W are not part of the CDR3 here.

V: TRBV7-9; J: TRBJ2-3; CDR3: ASSFQGRTDTQY
V: TRBV7-2; J: TRBJ2-7; CDR3: ASSLTGPNEQY
V: TRBV7-2; J: TRBJ1-2; CDR3: ASSLEASGRGGYT
V: TRBV2; J: TRBJ1-5; CDR3: ASRARGVRTNQPQH
V: TRBV6-1; J: TRBJ1-6; CDR3: ASSEVGGETPLH
V: TRBV3-1/TRBV3-2; J: TRBJ2-2; CDR3: ASSDNGQGRTGELF
V: TRBV10-2; J: TRBJ1-5; CDR3: ASREGSNQPQH
V: TRBV6-5; J: TRBJ1-1; CDR3: ASSYAGQGGTEAF
V: TRBV30; J: TRBJ1-3; CDR3: AWSPRQGARAIY
V: TRBV9; J: TRBJ2-1; CDR3: ASSSGTSGSHEQF
V: TRBV19; J: TRBJ2-7; CDR3: ASSIGQGAYEQY
V: TRBV5-1; J: TRBJ2-5; CDR3: ASSLVSTGRETQY
V: TRBV11-3; J: TRBJ1-6; CDR3: ASSYRRDSPLH
V: TRBV7-2; J: TRBJ1-3; CDR3: ASSIGTGGNTIY
V: TRBV6-5; J: TRBJ1-6; CDR3: ASRGRGGLTSPLH
V: TRBV7-9; J: TRBJ2-1; CDR3: ASSGPGNYNEQF
V: TRBV5-4; J: TRBJ1-2; CDR3: ASSFTDTNYGYT
V: TRBV18; J: TRBJ1-5; CDR3: ASSPDSYGNQPQH
V: TRBV15; J: TRBJ2-3; CDR3: ATSRESGGGGADTQY
V: TRBV2; J: TRBJ1-5; CDR3: ASRVLSGENQPQH
V: TRBV7-2; J: TRBJ2-1; CDR3: ASKRVAGGNEQF
V: TRBV6-5; J: TRBJ1-4; CDR3: ATLDRGFSNEKLF
V: TRBV3-1/TRBV3-2; J: TRBJ1-2; CDR3: ATSPRGRSNYGYT
V: TRBV9; J: TRBJ1-2; CDR3: ASTPVDGVGGYT
V: TRBV29-1; J: TRBJ1-2; CDR3: SAPSPRSYYGYT
V: TRBV5-1; J: TRBJ1-5; CDR3: ASSLDGDSNQPQH
V: TRBV7-2; J: TRBJ2-3; CDR3: ASSLSGVLSDTQY
V: TRBV7-8; J: TRBJ1-1; CDR3: ASSPKTEAF
V: TRBV30; J: TRBJ1-5; CDR3: AWSAGQGYQPQH
V: TRBV10-1; J: TRBJ1-2; CDR3: ASSRSVNYGYT
V: TRBV27; J: TRBJ2-3; CDR3: ASSFGLAGEADTQY
V: TRBV9; J: TRBJ1-2; CDR3: ASSVAMRGAGYGYT
V: TRBV6-4; J: TRBJ1-5; CDR3: ASSAGSNQPQH
V: TRBV5-1; J: TRBJ1-1; CDR3: ASSSQGDYTEAF
V: TRBV2; J: TRBJ2-4; CDR3: ASRSSSSKNIQY
V: TRBV18; J: TRBJ2-7; CDR3: ASSPSNQGSYEQY
V: TRBV19; J: TRBJ1-2; CDR3: ASSIRESTYGYT
V: TRBV19; J: TRBJ2-2; CDR3: ASSMAGGPTGELF
V: TRBV4-3; J: TRBJ2-7; CDR3: ASSQDIRLAGGIYEQY
V: TRBV5-4; J: TRBJ2-5; CDR3: ASSSGLYKETQY
V: TRBV5-1; J: TRBJ1-3; CDR3: ASSLDGAGNTIY
V: TRBV5-1; J: TRBJ1-2; CDR3: ASKRYKGTGGAYGYT
V: TRBV7-9; J: TRBJ2-3; CDR3: ASSLGEGLAGRPQY
V: TRBV6-6; J: TRBJ2-1; CDR3: ASSYSPGQGSHEQF
V: TRBV11-3; J: TRBJ1-2; CDR3: ASSLGWTGTRTGYT
V: TRBV6-9; J: TRBJ1-1; CDR3: ASSPNPGGENTEAF
V: TRBV2; J: TRBJ2-3; CDR3: ASAVRGDTQY
V: TRBV5-1; J: TRBJ1-2; CDR3: ASSAAVSYGYT
V: TRBV7-8; J: TRBJ2-7; CDR3: ASSLVGTGAYEQY
V: TRBV7-9; J: TRBJ2-7; CDR3: ASSAGAGDHEQY
V: TRBV9; J: TRBJ1-2; CDR3: ASSVGGSGHLYGYT
V: TRBV5-1; J: TRBJ1-4; CDR3: ASSSGQPEEKLF
V: TRBV2; J: TRBJ2-5; CDR3: ASSTRQGGSWQETQY
V: TRBV12-3/TRBV12-4; J: TRBJ1-5; CDR3: ASSLPEGTQH
V: TRBV5-1; J: TRBJ1-1; CDR3: ASSSKPGQSVNTEAF
V: TRBV5-4; J: TRBJ2-2; CDR3: ASSNKIGGGTGELF
V: TRBV24-1; J: TRBJ2-1; CDR3: ATSSSSGPYNEQF
V: TRBV3-1/TRBV3-2; J: TRBJ1-1; CDR3: ASSNRGQGDNTEAF
V: TRBV3-1/TRBV3-2; J: TRBJ1-5; CDR3: ASSQDPGVGQPQH